Presented here are 15 T cell receptor beta chains from one specimen sequenced in a study of human T cells and chemical hapten exposure. Each CDR3 protein gets one entry after TCRdb re-called the RACE reads with MiXCR. The sample holds about 120,000 distinct CDR3 sequences; roughly 15% are singletons and the top ten take 0.92%. Regarding time point: patch test 1, 2 weeks after DPC sensitization. Specified treatment: therapeutic diphenylcyclopropenone sensitization with weekly scalp DPC. The sequencing here drew on whole blood, taken in connection with sensitization to the hapten diphenylcyclopropenone (DPC). These receptors were collected from a man between 18 and 29 years old with alopecia areata. Some clones in this sample may be carry-over from other donors' samples.

This clonotype was counted only a few times. V gene TRBV20-1 combines with J gene TRBJ1-2; D is ambiguous. Germline CDR1 reads DFQATT; CDR2 reads SNEGSKA (reference sequence). The CDR3 loop spans 16 amino acids. The V end lost 0 bases, the J end lost 2 bases, and 16 bases lay between the germline ends. Here the CDR3 reads CSARDAARDQNYGYTF. In DNA, the CDR3 is TGCAGTGCTAGAGATGCAGCGAGGGATCAAAACTATGGCTACACCTTC.

V is TRBV5-4 and J is TRBJ2-7; 7 bases line up with TRBD1. The CDR3 is 14 residues long. The junction had 11 bases not matched to a gene; V was cut back by 4 bases and J by 7 bases. Per germline, CDR1 SGHNT and CDR2 YYREEE (reference sequence). CDR3 amino acids: CASSAGTAPFEQYV. In nucleotides, the CDR3 is TGTGCCAGCAGCGCCGGGACAGCGCCCTTTGAGCAGTACGTC.

V is TRBV7-2 and J is TRBJ2-7; D gene uncertain. Germline assignment: CDR1 SGHTA and CDR2 FQGNSA. CDR3 length equals 13 residues. V gave up 1 base and J gave up 7 bases, with 11 bases separating them. CDR3 sequence reads: CASSLGLREEQYF. The CDR3 bases are TGTGCCAGCAGCTTAGGGTTACGAGAGGAGCAGTACTTC.

The chain combines TRBV2 with TRBJ2-1; D is undetermined. The V end lost 8 bases, the J end lost 6 bases, and 11 bases lay between the germline ends. CDR3 length: 12 residues. CDR1 is SNHLY, CDR2 FYNNEI, per germline. CDR3 protein: CASVEEGNEQFF. Here the CDR3 DNA reads TGTGCCAGCGTAGAGGAAGGCAATGAGCAGTTCTTC.

This clonotype was seen a few times. The chain links TRBV4-3 to TRBJ2-3; 10 nucleotides agree with TRBD1. V trimming: 0 bases; J trimming: 2 bases; junction bases outside the gene matches: 14. Germline V gives CDR1 LGHNA, CDR2 YSLEER. This CDR3 has 20 residues. CDR3 loop: CASSQDPDRGRSALTDTQYF. The CDR3 coding sequence is TGCGCCAGCAGCCAAGATCCCGACAGGGGGCGGAGCGCCCTCACAGATACGCAGTATTTT.

The rearrangement uses TRBV4-3 and TRBJ2-7; TRBD1 aligns across 11 bases. V lost 0 bases to trimming and J lost 2 bases; unmatched junction nucleotides: 6. The germline V gene has CDR1 LGHNA and CDR2 YSLEER. CDR3 length: 17 amino acids. Here the CDR3 DNA reads TGCGCCAGCAGCCAAGACGCGGACAGGGGGCGTCCCTACGAGCAGTACTTC. Protein product: CASSQDADRGRPYEQYF.

The sample holds a few counts of this clonotype. This chain joins TRBV12-3 or TRBV12-4 and TRBJ1-1; D possibly corresponds to TRBD1 (5 bases). Trimming cost V 5 bases and J 5 bases, with 15 bases left between them. The length of the CDR3 is 14 residues. The CDR3 DNA follows: TGTGCCAGCAGTGAATTAGGGGTTCGGACTGAAGCTTTCTTT. Translation gives CASSELGVRTEAFF.

This clonotype was found many times. This rearrangement joins TRBV11-2 to TRBJ2-7; no clear D. Trimming took off 5 bases at V and 6 bases at J, with 14 bases between the two ends. Germline CDR1 and CDR2: SGHAT and FQNNGV. The CDR3 length is 13 residues. CDR3 residues: CASSLSRPGEQYF. For the CDR3, the DNA is TGTGCCAGCAGCCTTAGCCGCCCGGGCGAGCAGTACTTC.

The chain carries TRBV7-2 and TRBJ2-5; D is uncertain. V lost 7 bases and J lost 0, with 15 bases in between. CDR1 and CDR2 (germline): SGHTA, FQGNSA. The CDR3 is made up of 15 amino acids. Here the CDR3 reads CASTRERSNQETQYF. The CDR3 region has the DNA TGTGCCAGCACACGAGAGCGCAGTAACCAAGAGACCCAGTACTTC.

The table lists this clonotype with a few counts. J is TRBJ2-5 and V is TRBV12-3 or TRBV12-4; D tentatively reads TRBD1 or TRBD2 (5 bases each). The CDR3 totals 14 residues. V was shortened by 7 bases and J by 5 bases, with 17 bases between the two germline ends. The CDR3 loop is CASNPSGARETQYF. CDR3 bases: TGTGCCAGCAACCCTTCCGGGGCGAGGGAGACCCAGTACTTC.

Many counts were recorded for this clonotype. The chain carries TRBV5-1 and TRBJ2-5; D remains unclear. The V end was cut by 5 bases, the J end by 1 base, with 9 bases between. This CDR3 is 13 amino acids long. CDR1 is SGHRS, CDR2 YFSETQ, per germline. Here the CDR3 DNA reads TGCGCCAGCAGTCTGACATTCCAAGAGACCCAGTACTTC. This sequence encodes CASSLTFQETQYF.

The chain recombines TRBV7-3 with TRBJ1-6; no reliable D call. Germline-derived CDR1 and CDR2 are SGHTA and FQGTGA. The CDR3 extends over 13 amino acids. Trimming removed 5 bases from V and 8 bases from J, with 10 bases in between. The CDR3 DNA follows: TGTGCCAGCAGCCTTAACCTTGATTCACCCCTCCACTTT. Its protein is CASSLNLDSPLHF.

For the CDR3, the DNA is TGCAGCACCCATCTTAGGGGTGAGCTTGAGCAGTTCTTC. Translated, it gives CSTHLRGELEQFF. The rearrangement joins TRBV29-1 to TRBJ2-1, with D maybe TRBD1 (5 bases). The CDR3 runs to 13 residues. Trimming shortened V by 8 bases and J by 9 bases, and 20 bases separated the two germline ends. Germline CDR1 reads SQVTM; CDR2 reads ANQGSEA.

The sample holds a few counts of this clonotype. The rearrangement uses TRBV5-1 and TRBJ2-6; D remains ambiguous. Germline loops: CDR1 SGHRS, CDR2 YFSETQ. V lost 1 base, J lost 0 bases, and 8 bases lay in between. The length of the CDR3 is 16 residues. In nucleotides, the CDR3 is TGCGCCAGCAGCTTGAGTCAGCCCTCTGGGGCCAACGTCCTGACTTTC. It yields the protein CASSLSQPSGANVLTF.

V is TRBV7-6 and J is TRBJ1-1, with no clear D. The germline CDR1 and CDR2 sequences are SGHVS and FNYEAQ. The CDR3 has 13 residues. Trimming pared 4 bases from V and 3 bases from J, leaving 9 bases between. The CDR3 DNA reads as TGTGCCAGCAGCTCTAATAGAGACACTGAAGCTTTCTTT. Amino acid sequence: CASSSNRDTEAFF.